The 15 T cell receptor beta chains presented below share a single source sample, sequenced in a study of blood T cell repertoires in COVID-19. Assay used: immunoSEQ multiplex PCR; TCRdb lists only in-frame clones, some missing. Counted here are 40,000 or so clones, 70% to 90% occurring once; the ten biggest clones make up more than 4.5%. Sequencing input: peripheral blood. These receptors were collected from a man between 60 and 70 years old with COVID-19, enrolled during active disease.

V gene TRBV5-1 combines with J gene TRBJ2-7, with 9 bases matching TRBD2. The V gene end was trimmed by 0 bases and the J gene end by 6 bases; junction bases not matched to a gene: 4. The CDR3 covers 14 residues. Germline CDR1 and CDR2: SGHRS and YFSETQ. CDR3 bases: TGCGCCAGCAGCTTGGGGACTAGCGATCTCGAGCAGTACTTC. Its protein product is CASSLGTSDLEQYF.

The CDR3 reads CASQGPRNTEAFF. CDR3 DNA sequence: TGTGCCAGCCAGGGGCCGCGGAACACTGAAGCTTTCTTT. V and J are TRBV6-5 and TRBJ1-1; D is perhaps TRBD1 (6 bases). This CDR3 spans 13 amino acids. The V gene's germline CDR1 is MNHEY and CDR2 SVGAGI. V was trimmed by 8 bases and J by 1 base, leaving 11 bases between them.

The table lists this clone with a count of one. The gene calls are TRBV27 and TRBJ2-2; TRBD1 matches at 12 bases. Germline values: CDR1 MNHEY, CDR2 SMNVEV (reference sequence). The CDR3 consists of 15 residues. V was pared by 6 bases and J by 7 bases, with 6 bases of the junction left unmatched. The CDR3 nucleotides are TGTGCCAGCAGGGGACAGGGGGCGCTTGGCGGGGAGCTGTTTTTT. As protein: CASRGQGALGGELFF.

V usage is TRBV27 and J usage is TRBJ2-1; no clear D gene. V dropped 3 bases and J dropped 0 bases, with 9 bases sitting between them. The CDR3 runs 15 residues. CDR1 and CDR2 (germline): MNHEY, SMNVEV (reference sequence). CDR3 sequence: CASSFKSFSYNEQFF. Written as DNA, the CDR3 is TGTGCCAGCAGTTTCAAGAGCTTCTCCTACAATGAGCAGTTCTTC.

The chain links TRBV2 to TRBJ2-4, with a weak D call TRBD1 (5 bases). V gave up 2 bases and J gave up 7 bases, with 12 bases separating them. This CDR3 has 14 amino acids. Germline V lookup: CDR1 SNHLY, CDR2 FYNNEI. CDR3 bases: TGTGCCAGCAGTGAAAGGGGCGGACGGAACATTCAGTACTTC. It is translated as CASSERGGRNIQYF.

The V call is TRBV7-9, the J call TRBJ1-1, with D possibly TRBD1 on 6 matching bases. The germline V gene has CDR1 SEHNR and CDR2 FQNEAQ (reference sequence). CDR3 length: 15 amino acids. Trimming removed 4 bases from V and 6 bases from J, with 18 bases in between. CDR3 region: CASSWGARAGAEAFF. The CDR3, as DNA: TGTGCCAGCAGCTGGGGTGCTCGGGCAGGGGCTGAAGCTTTCTTT.

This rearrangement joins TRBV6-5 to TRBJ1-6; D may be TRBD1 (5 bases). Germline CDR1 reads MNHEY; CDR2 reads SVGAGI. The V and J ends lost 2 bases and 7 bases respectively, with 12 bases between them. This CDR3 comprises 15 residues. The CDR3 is CASSYDGHPNSPLHF. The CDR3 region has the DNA TGTGCCAGCAGTTACGATGGACATCCGAATTCACCCCTCCACTTT.

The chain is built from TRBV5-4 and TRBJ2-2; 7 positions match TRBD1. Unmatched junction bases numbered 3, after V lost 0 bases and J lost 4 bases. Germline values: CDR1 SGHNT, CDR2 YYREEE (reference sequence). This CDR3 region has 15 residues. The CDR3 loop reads CASSLGQGSTGELFF. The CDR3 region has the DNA TGTGCCAGCAGCTTGGGACAGGGTAGCACCGGGGAGCTGTTTTTT.

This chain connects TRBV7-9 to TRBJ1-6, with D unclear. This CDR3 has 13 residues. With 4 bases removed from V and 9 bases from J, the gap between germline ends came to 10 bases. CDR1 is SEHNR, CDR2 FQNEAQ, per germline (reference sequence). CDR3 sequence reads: CASSSVGSSPLHF. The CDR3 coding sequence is TGTGCCAGCAGCTCGGTCGGGAGTTCACCCCTCCACTTT.

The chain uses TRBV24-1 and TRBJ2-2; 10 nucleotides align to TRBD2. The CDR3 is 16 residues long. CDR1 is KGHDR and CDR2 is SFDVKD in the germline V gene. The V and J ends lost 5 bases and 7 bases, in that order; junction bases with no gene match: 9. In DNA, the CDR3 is TGTGCCACCAGTGGGCTAGCGGGAGAAGAATTCGGGGAGCTGTTTTTT. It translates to CATSGLAGEEFGELFF.

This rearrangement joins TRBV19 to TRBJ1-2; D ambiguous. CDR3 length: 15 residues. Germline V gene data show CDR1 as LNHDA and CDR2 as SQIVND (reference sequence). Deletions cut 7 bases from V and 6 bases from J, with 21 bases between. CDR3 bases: TGTGCCAGTACCACAACCCCCGCCACACCCAATGGCTACACCTTC. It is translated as CASTTTPATPNGYTF.

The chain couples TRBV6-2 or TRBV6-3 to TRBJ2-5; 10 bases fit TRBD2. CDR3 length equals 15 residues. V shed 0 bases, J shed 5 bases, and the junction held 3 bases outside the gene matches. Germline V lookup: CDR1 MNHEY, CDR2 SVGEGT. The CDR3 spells CASSYSSSGSETQYF. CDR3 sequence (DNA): TGTGCCAGCAGTTACTCGTCTAGCGGGAGTGAGACCCAGTACTTC.

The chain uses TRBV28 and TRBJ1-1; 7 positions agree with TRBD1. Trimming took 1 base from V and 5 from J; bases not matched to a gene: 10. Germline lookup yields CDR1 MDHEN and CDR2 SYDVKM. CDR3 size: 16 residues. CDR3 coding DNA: TGTGCCAGCAGTTTATATCCGAAGGGGGCATCGACTGAAGCTTTCTTT. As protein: CASSLYPKGASTEAFF.

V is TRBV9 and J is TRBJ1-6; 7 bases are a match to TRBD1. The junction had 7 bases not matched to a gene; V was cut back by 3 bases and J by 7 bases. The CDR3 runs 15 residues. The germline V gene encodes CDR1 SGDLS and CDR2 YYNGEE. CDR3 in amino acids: CASSDRTGGNSPLHF. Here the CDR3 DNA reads TGTGCCAGCAGCGACAGGACAGGTGGGAATTCACCCCTCCACTTT.

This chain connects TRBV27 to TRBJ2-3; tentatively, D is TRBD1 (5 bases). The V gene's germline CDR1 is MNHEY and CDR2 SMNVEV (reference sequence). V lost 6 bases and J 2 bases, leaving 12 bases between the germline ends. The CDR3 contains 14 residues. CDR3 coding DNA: TGTGCCAGCAGACCGGACATGAACACAGATACGCAGTATTTT. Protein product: CASRPDMNTDTQYF.